This T cell receptor (beta chain) was sequenced in a study of blood T cells in healthy people across ages. Alongside a J-beta primer mix, a sample-barcoded 5' primer served in a second PCR lasting 7 to 11 cycles. Using its own MiXCR run on the 5' RACE reads, TCRdb lists one record per CDR3 protein. The sample lists a few hundred thousand distinct CDR3 sequences, about 49% occurring once. Trimming shortened V by 6 bases and J by 2 bases, and 11 bases separated the two germline ends. Per germline, CDR1 SGHTA and CDR2 FQGNSA. The CDR3 is 13 amino acids. This clonotype was sampled from a man in his 60s in good health. Input material: blood. The rearrangement joins TRBV7-2 to TRBJ2-7, with D possibly TRBD1 on 5 matching bases. CDR3 nucleotides: TGTGCCAGCAGTAGACAGCCTACCTACGAGCAGTACTTC. It encodes CASSRQPTYEQYF.